Following are 17 T cell receptor beta chains from one sample sequenced in a study of blood T cell repertoires in COVID-19. Produced via immunoSEQ multiplex PCR; TCRdb's table is partial and in-frame only. The table has fewer than 450,000 clones, 90% to 95% seen once. The sequenced sample was peripheral blood. The receptors originated from a woman aged 18-35 years who had recovered from COVID-19.

This chain uses TRBV5-1 with TRBJ1-1; maybe TRBD1 (5 bases). Trimming left V 0 bases short and J 4 bases short, with 10 bases between. CDR1 and CDR2 from the germline V gene are SGHRS and YFSETQ. The CDR3 extends over 14 amino acids. The CDR3 DNA sequence: TGCGCCAGCAGCTTGGAATGGGGGGGCACTGAAGCTTTCTTT. Protein product: CASSLEWGGTEAFF.

Here the CDR3 reads CSGPRSAGDGNEQFF. CDR3 DNA: TGCAGCGGACCTCGCTCCGCGGGAGACGGCAATGAGCAGTTCTTC. The J gene is TRBJ2-1, the V gene TRBV29-1, with 7 bases that match TRBD2. Germline V gene lookup returns CDR1 SQVTM and CDR2 ANQGSEA. J lost 6 bases, V lost 7 bases, and 15 bases had no gene match. The CDR3 covers 15 residues.

The chain links TRBV5-6 to TRBJ2-5; 10 bases agree with TRBD2. Germline assignment: CDR1 SGHDT and CDR2 YYEEEE. This CDR3 contains 13 residues. Germline trimming cut 5 bases from V and 13 bases from J; bases unmatched to any gene: 11. Here the CDR3 reads CASRNLAGDSMYF. The CDR3 region has the DNA TGTGCCAGCAGGAACCTAGCGGGAGACTCTATGTACTTC.

This clone appeared a single time. The chain uses TRBV18 and TRBJ2-7, with D perhaps TRBD1 (5 bases). V lost 5 bases and J 3 bases, leaving 14 bases between the germline ends. CDR3 length: 14 amino acids. Germline V lookup: CDR1 KGHSH, CDR2 LQKENI. The CDR3 sequence is CASSGGQGHYEQYV. The CDR3 bases are TGTGCCAGCTCAGGTGGTCAGGGTCACTACGAGCAGTACGTC.

The chain combines TRBV10-3 with TRBJ2-5; D might be TRBD2 (6 bases). Germline loops: CDR1 ENHRY, CDR2 SYGVKD. The CDR3 sequence is 18 residues long. Trimming pared 2 bases from V and 1 base from J, leaving 20 bases between. The CDR3, as DNA: TGTGCCATCAGTGAGCCTTACCCTGGCCCAGCGGGCCAAGAGACCCAGTACTTC. Encoded protein: CAISEPYPGPAGQETQYF.

The chain recombines TRBV11-3 with TRBJ2-1, with 11 positions matching TRBD2. This CDR3 region has 20 residues. Unmatched junction bases numbered 21, after V lost 5 bases and J lost 6 bases. Germline V gene sequence: CDR1 SGHNT, CDR2 YENEEA. The CDR3: CASSKIWLLAGDLGSNEQFF. The CDR3, as DNA: TGTGCCAGCAGCAAGATCTGGTTACTAGCGGGAGATCTTGGCTCCAATGAGCAGTTCTTC. The full variable domain, rest sourced from reference TRBV11-3 and TRBJ2-1, is EAGVVQSPRYKIIEKKQPVAFWCNPISGHNTLYWYLQNLGQGPELLIRYENEEAVDDSQLPKDRFSAERLKGVDSTLKIQPAELGDSAVYLCASSKIWLLAGDLGSNEQFFGPGTRLTVL.

This sequence joins TRBV7-9 and TRBJ1-2; TRBD1 matches 9 bases. After removal of 8 bases from V and 6 bases from J, the junction contained 4 bases not matched to a gene. This CDR3 contains 12 residues. CDR1 SEHNR and CDR2 FQNEAQ come from the germline V gene (reference sequence). In DNA, the CDR3 is TGTGCCAGCCAACAGGGGGCTGATGGCTACACCTTC. Amino acid sequence: CASQQGADGYTF.

The table lists this clone with a count of one. This chain joins TRBV10-2 and TRBJ2-1; TRBD2 matches 7 bases. After removal of 4 bases from V and 6 bases from J, the junction contained 6 bases not matched to a gene. CDR1 WSHSY and CDR2 SAAADI come from the germline V gene. The CDR3 contains 14 residues. The CDR3 here is CASSGGGRLNEQFF. The CDR3 DNA follows: TGCGCCAGCAGTGGCGGCGGGAGACTCAATGAGCAGTTCTTC.

CDR3 nucleotides: TGTGCCAGCAGCCTGAAAAACCTTGGACTAGCGGGAGCAGTTGATACGCAGTATTTT. Translation: CASSLKNLGLAGAVDTQYF. This chain connects TRBV11-2 to TRBJ2-3; 13 nucleotides agree with TRBD2. The germline V gene has CDR1 SGHAT and CDR2 FQNNGV. J lost 6 bases, V lost 5 bases, and 17 bases had no gene match. The CDR3 covers 19 residues.

This rearrangement joins TRBV30 to TRBJ1-5; the D gene is possibly TRBD1 (6 bases). This CDR3 region has 15 residues. CDR1 and CDR2 from the germline V gene are GTSNPN and SVGIG (reference sequence). V gave up 6 bases and J gave up 5 bases, with 20 bases separating them. CDR3 residues: CACTAGARVDQPQHF. CDR3 nucleotides: TGTGCCTGCACCGCAGGGGCCCGGGTGGATCAGCCCCAGCATTTT.

CDR3 bases: TGTGCCAGCGGAGGGAGGAGCTCCGAAGCTTTCTTT. Encoded protein: CASGGRSSEAFF. The chain carries TRBV25-1 and TRBJ1-1; no clear D gene. Trimming cost V 8 bases and J 8 bases, with 15 bases left between them. This CDR3 contains 12 residues. Germline CDR1 is MGHDK and CDR2 is SYGVNS.

The rearrangement joins TRBV19 to TRBJ1-2; D might be TRBD1 (6 bases). V lost 4 bases to trimming and J lost 3 bases, with 15 bases between them. The CDR3 contains 15 residues. The germline V gene has CDR1 LNHDA and CDR2 SQIVND (reference sequence). The CDR3 sequence: CASSTHRADDYGYTF. CDR3 DNA sequence: TGTGCCAGTAGTACCCACAGGGCTGACGACTATGGCTACACCTTC.

The chain couples TRBV21-1 to TRBJ2-1; TRBD2 is taken as the D call from the table, unchecked against the DNA. TRBV21-1 is described as a pseudogene. This CDR3 has 19 residues. In nucleotides, the CDR3 is TGTGCCAGCAGCAAAGAGGGGTTGTTAGCGGAGAATCCCTACAATGAGCAGTTCTTC. Translated: CASSKEGLLAENPYNEQFF.

This clone has a single count. The rearrangement links TRBV6-5 to TRBJ2-5; tentative D call: TRBD2 (6 bases). Germline assignment: CDR1 MNHEY and CDR2 SVGAGI. The CDR3 contains 14 residues. Trimming removed 5 bases from V and 3 bases from J, with 13 bases in between. CDR3 coding DNA: TGTGCCAGCAGTAGGGGAGTAGCGGAAGAGACCCAGTACTTC. Residues: CASSRGVAEETQYF.

Regarding this clone: Germline is not matched at one junction end, which may reflect a read error. V usage is TRBV7-9 and J usage is TRBJ1-1; D gene ambiguous. CDR1 is SEHNR, CDR2 FQNEAQ, per germline (reference sequence). This CDR3 region has 13 residues. CDR3 bases: TGTGCCAGCACCTTAGGCCCCGGGACTGAAGCTTTCTTT. Its protein is CASTLGPGTEAFF.

This chain connects TRBV5-4 to TRBJ1-4; no reliable D call. The germline gives CDR1 SGHNT, CDR2 YYREEE (reference sequence). Deletions cut 4 bases from V and 8 bases from J, with 15 bases between. This CDR3 has 14 amino acids. DNA for the CDR3: TGTGCCAGCAGCCGACACCTGGCTGGGGAAAAACTGTTTTTT. Protein sequence: CASSRHLAGEKLFF.

DNA for the CDR3: TGTGCCAGCAGCCCTGGACAGGGACCGTACGAGCAGTACGTC. As protein: CASSPGQGPYEQYV. The chain joins TRBV7-9 to TRBJ2-7, with TRBD1 matching 8 bases. There are 14 residues in the CDR3. Germline values: CDR1 SEHNR, CDR2 FQNEAQ (reference sequence). V lost 5 bases to trimming and J lost 4 bases; unmatched junction nucleotides: 7.